The rows below give T cell receptor beta chains drawn from one sample of a study of response to subunit inactivated influenza vaccine. TCRdb itself ran the RT-PCR reads through MiXCR, one entry per CDR3 protein. The sample lists under 200,000 distinct CDR3 sequences; roughly 12% were seen once. This sample also appeared in a second study, on T cells expressing NK-cell markers.

Sequencing was performed on CD8+ T cells sorted from PBMCs, taken 11 to 12 days after vaccination. Receptor source: a man aged 45-65 years who received an inactivated influenza vaccine. The CDR3 runs from the conserved cysteine through the conserved F or W. A D gene is named only where the DNA matches it firmly. Rows give clone size only sometimes, using once, few, many, or a class for an expanded clone.

d_call j_call clone_size v_call cdr3_aa cdr3_nt
TRBD1 TRBJ1-4 - TRBV18 CASSPGQGNEHEKLFF TGTGCCAGCTCACCAGGACAGGGCAATGAGCATGAAAAACTGTTTTTT
- TRBJ1-2 many TRBV20-1 CSARATTGPFYGYTF TGCAGTGCTAGAGCGACCACGGGCCCCTTCTATGGCTACACCTTC
TRBD2 TRBJ2-3 few TRBV28 CASSWPLQRESTDTQYF TGTGCCAGCAGTTGGCCCCTTCAGCGGGAGAGCACAGATACGCAGTATTTT
- TRBJ2-7 many TRBV29-1 CSVEDSTYEQYF TGCAGCGTTGAGGACAGCACCTACGAGCAGTACTTC
TRBD2 TRBJ2-3 few TRBV2 CASSERRLAGEGADTQYF TGTGCCAGCAGTGAACGTCGACTAGCGGGAGAAGGAGCAGATACGCAGTATTTT
- TRBJ1-5 few TRBV12-3/TRBV12-4 CASSFVEGSQPQHF TGTGCCAGCAGTTTCGTGGAGGGTAGCCAGCCCCAGCATTTT
TRBD2 TRBJ2-3 many TRBV7-9 CASSPLAGAADTQYF TGTGCCAGCAGCCCTCTAGCGGGAGCTGCAGATACGCAGTATTTT
- TRBJ2-6 - TRBV7-6 CASSLVEGPPSGANVLTF TGTGCCAGCAGCTTAGTCGAGGGGCCACCCTCTGGGGCCAACGTCCTGACTTTC
- TRBJ2-7 many TRBV12-3/TRBV12-4 CASSLQGTYEQYF TGTGCCAGCAGTTTACAGGGAACCTACGAGCAGTACTTC
TRBD1 TRBJ2-3 few TRBV12-3/TRBV12-4 CASSLVGQDTDTQYF TGTGCCAGCAGTTTAGTGGGACAGGACACAGATACGCAGTATTTT
- TRBJ2-7 few TRBV28 CASSLWGTFSYEQYF TGTGCCAGCAGTTTATGGGGGACATTCTCCTACGAGCAGTACTTC
- TRBJ2-1 few TRBV7-8 CASSSPGHGKTLGEQFF TGTGCCAGCAGCTCACCTGGTCACGGGAAGACTCTCGGTGAGCAGTTCTTC
- TRBJ2-7 - TRBV21-1 CASSKSPQLVQGPYEQYF TGTGCCAGCAGCAAATCGCCACAATTGGTACAGGGCCCCTACGAGCAGTACTTC
- TRBJ1-1 - TRBV6-5 CASSYGSGEAFF TGTGCCAGCAGTTACGGCAGCGGTGAAGCTTTCTTT
- TRBJ1-1 few TRBV7-9 CASSLAPNGWTEAFF TGTGCCAGCAGCTTAGCGCCGAACGGGTGGACTGAAGCTTTCTTT
TRBD2 TRBJ2-7 - TRBV28 CASSLAGVRYEQYF TGTGCCAGCAGTTTAGCGGGAGTAAGGTACGAGCAGTACTTC
- TRBJ2-7 many TRBV11-2 CASSLIWYEQYF TGTGCCAGCAGCTTAATTTGGTACGAGCAGTACTTC
- TRBJ2-3 few TRBV3-1 CASSPSGTIHTDTQYF TGTGCCAGCAGCCCATCCGGGACAATACACACAGATACGCAGTATTTT
- TRBJ2-3 few TRBV27 CASSLPFGTGSTDTQYF TGTGCCAGCAGTTTACCGTTTGGGACGGGCAGCACAGATACGCAGTATTTT
- TRBJ2-3 - TRBV6-1 CASSEGEHSTDTQYF TGTGCCAGCAGTGAAGGGGAGCATAGCACAGATACGCAGTATTTT
TRBD1 TRBJ2-3 - TRBV3-1 CASSQWNSPGTGTDTQYF TGTGCCAGCAGCCAATGGAACTCCCCCGGGACAGGGACAGATACGCAGTATTTT
- TRBJ1-2 few TRBV12-3/TRBV12-4 CASSFAGASGGYTF TGTGCCAGCAGTTTCGCGGGGGCGTCGGGGGGCTACACCTTC
- TRBJ1-4 - TRBV5-1 CASREPTNEKLFF TGCGCCAGCAGGGAGCCAACTAATGAAAAACTGTTTTTT
- TRBJ2-1 few TRBV29-1 CSPRKRFF TGCAGCCCCCGTAAGCGGTTCTTC
TRBD2 TRBJ2-5 - TRBV2 CASGGLSQETQYF TGTGCCAGCGGGGGACTATCCCAAGAGACCCAGTACTTC
- TRBJ2-7 few TRBV2 CATKNSPGAPYEQYF TGTGCCACCAAAAATTCACCGGGGGCCCCCTACGAGCAGTACTTC
TRBD2 TRBJ2-1 - TRBV20-1 CSAIGTGTRSYNEQFF TGCAGTGCAATAGGTACTGGGACTAGATCCTACAATGAGCAGTTCTTC
- TRBJ2-1 - TRBV28 CASSRLDQRVYNEQFF TGTGCCAGCAGTAGATTGGACCAAAGGGTCTACAATGAGCAGTTCTTC
TRBD1 TRBJ2-1 - TRBV5-6 CASSLNRRRQGRNEQFF TGTGCCAGCAGCTTAAATCGCAGAAGACAGGGTCGAAATGAGCAGTTCTTC
TRBD1 TRBJ2-2 - TRBV4-1 CASSPLRGQGYTGELFF TGCGCCAGCAGCCCCCTGAGGGGACAGGGATACACCGGGGAGCTGTTTTTT
- TRBJ2-7 - TRBV2 CASSEVPGLTYEQYF TGTGCCAGCAGTGAAGTCCCGGGGCTGACCTACGAGCAGTACTTC
TRBD1 TRBJ2-1 few TRBV7-9 CASSRTGDQNNEQFF TGTGCCAGCAGCAGAACAGGGGATCAGAACAATGAGCAGTTCTTC
TRBD1 TRBJ1-2 - TRBV12-3/TRBV12-4 CASTTGGYGYTF TGTGCCAGCACAACAGGGGGCTATGGCTACACCTTC
- TRBJ2-1 few TRBV15 CATSSAPGYEQFF TGTGCCACCAGCAGTGCCCCGGGTTATGAGCAGTTCTTC
TRBD2 TRBJ2-1 - TRBV5-1 CASSGGQGRLAGLLNEQFF TGCGCCAGCAGCGGGGGACAGGGAAGACTAGCGGGATTGCTCAATGAGCAGTTCTTC
- TRBJ2-3 few TRBV19 CASSIRGVSDTQYF TGTGCCAGTAGTATAAGAGGGGTATCTGATACGCAGTATTTT